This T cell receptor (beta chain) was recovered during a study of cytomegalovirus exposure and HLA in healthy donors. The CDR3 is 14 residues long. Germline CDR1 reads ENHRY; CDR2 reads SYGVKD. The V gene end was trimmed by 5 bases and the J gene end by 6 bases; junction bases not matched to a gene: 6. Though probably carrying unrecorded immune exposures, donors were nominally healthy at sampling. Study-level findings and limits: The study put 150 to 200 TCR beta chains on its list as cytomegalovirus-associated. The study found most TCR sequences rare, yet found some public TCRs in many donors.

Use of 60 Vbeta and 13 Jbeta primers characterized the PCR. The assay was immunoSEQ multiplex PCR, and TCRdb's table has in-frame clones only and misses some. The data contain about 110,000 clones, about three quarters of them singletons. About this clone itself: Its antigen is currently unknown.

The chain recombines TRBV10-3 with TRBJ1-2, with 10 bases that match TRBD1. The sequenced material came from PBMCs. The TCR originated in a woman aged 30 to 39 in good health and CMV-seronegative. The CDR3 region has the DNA TGTGCCATCAGTTACGGGACAGGGGTTGATGGCTACACCTTC. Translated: CAISYGTGVDGYTF.